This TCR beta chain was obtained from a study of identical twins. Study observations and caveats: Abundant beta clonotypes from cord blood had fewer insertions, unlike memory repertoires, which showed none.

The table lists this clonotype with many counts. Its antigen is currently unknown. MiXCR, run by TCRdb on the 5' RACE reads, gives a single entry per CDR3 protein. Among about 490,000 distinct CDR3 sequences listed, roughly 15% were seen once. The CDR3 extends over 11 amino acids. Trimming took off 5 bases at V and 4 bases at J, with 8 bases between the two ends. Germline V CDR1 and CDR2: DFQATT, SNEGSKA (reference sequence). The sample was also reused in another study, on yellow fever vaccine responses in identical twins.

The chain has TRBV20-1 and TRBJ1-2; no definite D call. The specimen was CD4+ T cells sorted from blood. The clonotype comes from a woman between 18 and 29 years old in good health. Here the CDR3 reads CSAVGGYGYTF. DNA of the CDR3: TGCAGTGCTGTCGGAGGCTATGGCTACACCTTC.